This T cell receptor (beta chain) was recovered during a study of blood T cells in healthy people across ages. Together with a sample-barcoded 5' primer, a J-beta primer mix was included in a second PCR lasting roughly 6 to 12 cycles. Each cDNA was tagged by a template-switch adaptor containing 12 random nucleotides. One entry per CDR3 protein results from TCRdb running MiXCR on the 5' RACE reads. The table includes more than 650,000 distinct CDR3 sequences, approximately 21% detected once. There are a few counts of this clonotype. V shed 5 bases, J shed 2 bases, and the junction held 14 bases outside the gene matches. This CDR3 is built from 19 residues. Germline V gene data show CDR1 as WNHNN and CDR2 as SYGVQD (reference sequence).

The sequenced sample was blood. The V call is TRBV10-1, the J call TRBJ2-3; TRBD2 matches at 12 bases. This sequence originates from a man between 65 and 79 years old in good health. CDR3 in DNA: TGCGCCAGCAGTCTGTCTAGCGGGGGGGGCCGTCTCCCCACAGATACGCAGTATTTT. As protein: CASSLSSGGGRLPTDTQYF.